This T cell receptor (beta chain) was identified during a study of shared clonotypes between healthy human individuals. Overall study results and limits: What naive subsets generally showed was a larger estimated richness than memory subsets showed. A few donors had 4% to 6.5% of their naive CD4 clonotypes in common.

CDR1 ENHRY and CDR2 SYGVKD come from the germline V gene. Deletions cut 6 bases from V and 5 bases from J, with 9 bases between. CDR3 length equals 12 residues. The assay was run at deep level. Clones were read by immunoSEQ multiplex PCR, and TCRdb kept only the in-frame ones, dropping some. This table holds more than 2 million clones, around 95% found once. Note on this clone: No antigen is known for it. The same CDR3 arises from other DNA sequences in this sample as well.

The rearrangement uses TRBV10-3 and TRBJ2-3; the D gene is possibly TRBD2 (6 bases). Sequenced sample: naive CD4+ T cells sorted from blood. Subset in this sample: CD45RA+ positively selected. This sequence originates from a man in his late teens or twenties in good health. For the CDR3, the DNA is TGTGCCATCAGGGGGGGAGGAGATACGCAGTATTTT. It translates to CAIRGGGDTQYF.